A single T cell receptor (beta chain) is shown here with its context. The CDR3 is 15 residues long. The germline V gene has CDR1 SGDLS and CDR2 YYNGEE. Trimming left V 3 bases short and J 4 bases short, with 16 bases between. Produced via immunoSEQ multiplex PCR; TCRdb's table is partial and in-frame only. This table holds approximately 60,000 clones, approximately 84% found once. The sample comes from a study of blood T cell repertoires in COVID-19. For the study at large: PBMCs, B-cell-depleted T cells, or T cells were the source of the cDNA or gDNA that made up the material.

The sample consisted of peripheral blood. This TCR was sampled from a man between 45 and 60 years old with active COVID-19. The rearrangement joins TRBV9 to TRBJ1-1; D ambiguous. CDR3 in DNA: TGTGCCAGCAGCGCCTTGGACCTCGGAGGCACTGAAGCTTTCTTT. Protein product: CASSALDLGGTEAFF.